This T cell receptor beta chain was profiled in a study of T-cell memory formation after mild COVID-19. Study overall: TCR clusters were mostly confined to one donor each.

Regarding the study as a whole: Clones shrinking from day 15 to 85 showed even CD4/CD8 mixes; later expanders tilted CD4+.

V shed 4 bases and J shed 5 bases, with 12 bases lying between them. CDR1 is LNHNV, CDR2 YYDKDF, per germline (reference sequence). The CDR3 loop spans 14 amino acids. With constant-segment primers, 5'RACE yielded cDNA libraries of TCR alpha and TCR beta that carried sample barcodes and UMIs. TCRdb re-derived calls from the 5' RACE reads in MiXCR, one entry per CDR3 protein. The sample holds approximately 560,000 distinct CDR3 sequences; 15% to 20% are singletons and the top ten take about 8.6%. Note on this clonotype: Antigen specificity is unknown.

Sequencing was performed on PBMCs or a T cell subset sorted from them (not recorded which). The chain joins TRBV15 to TRBJ1-5; D possibly corresponds to TRBD1 (5 bases). This sequence was found in an adult woman who had mild COVID-19 (a few samples of this study predate the infection). Cell type and time point are not known. The DNA for the CDR3 is TGTGCCACCAGCAACCAGGAGGGGTATCAGCCCCAGCATTTT. Its protein is CATSNQEGYQPQHF.